Described below is a single T cell receptor beta chain sequence and its context. Its antigen is as yet unknown. Repertoires were generated with immunoSEQ multiplex PCR, while TCRdb's copy carries only in-frame clones and drops some. The sample has roughly 150,000 clones, around 90% seen once. The data were taken from a study of T cell responses to AZD1222 COVID-19 vaccine. Study outcomes and limitations: There were mostly white British donors and more females than males, and clonal diversity was possibly underestimated. Among spike-specific TCRs, nearly half reportedly target unmutated variant regions.

Germline CDR1 and CDR2: SNHLY and FYNNEI. V lost 6 bases, J lost 2 bases, and 14 bases lay in between. This CDR3 region has 16 residues. The chain uses TRBV2 and TRBJ2-6; D uncertain. This TCR came from an adult who received the AZD1222 COVID-19 vaccine. The sample was peripheral blood, taken 28 days after the second AZD1222 dose. In nucleotides, the CDR3 is TGTGCCAGCAGGATTCTACCTACCGCTGGGGCCAACGTCCTGACTTTC. This gives the protein CASRILPTAGANVLTF.